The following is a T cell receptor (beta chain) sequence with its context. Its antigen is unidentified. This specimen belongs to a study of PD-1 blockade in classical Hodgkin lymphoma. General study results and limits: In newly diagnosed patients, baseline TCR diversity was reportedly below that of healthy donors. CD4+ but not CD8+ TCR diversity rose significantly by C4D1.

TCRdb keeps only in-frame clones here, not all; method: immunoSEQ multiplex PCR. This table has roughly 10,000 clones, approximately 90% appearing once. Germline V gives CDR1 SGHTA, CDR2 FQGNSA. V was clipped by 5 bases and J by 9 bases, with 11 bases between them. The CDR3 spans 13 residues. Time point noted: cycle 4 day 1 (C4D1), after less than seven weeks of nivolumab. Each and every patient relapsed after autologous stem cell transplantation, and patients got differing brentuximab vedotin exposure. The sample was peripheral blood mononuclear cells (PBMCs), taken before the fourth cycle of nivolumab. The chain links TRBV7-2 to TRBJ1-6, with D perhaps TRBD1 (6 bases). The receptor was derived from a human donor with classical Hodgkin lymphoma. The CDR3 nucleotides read TGTGCCAGCAGCAGACAGGACGGTTCACCCCTCCACTTT. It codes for CASSRQDGSPLHF.